The 13 T cell receptor beta chains listed next were all sequenced from one sample in a study of vaccination effects on CD4 cells after COVID-19. No antigen has been assigned to these receptors. Antigen-specific CD4+ T cells were first expanded with viral peptide pools by the ViraFEST assay and only then sequenced. Cells that had been cultured for approximately ten days were the source of isolated CD4+ T cells. Vaccine recipients, nucleocapsid antibody negative, had no prior SARS-CoV-2 infection. Method: immunoSEQ multiplex PCR; TCRdb's copy keeps in-frame clones and lacks some. The sample holds around 79,000 clones, under 80% seen once. Sequences were derived from CD4+ T cells from PBMCs cultured with SARS-CoV-2 spike peptides, sampled before COVID-19 vaccination. The receptors originated from a human donor who received a COVID-19 vaccine.

V usage is TRBV5-4 and J usage is TRBJ1-2; the D gene is possibly TRBD1 (5 bases). CDR1 and CDR2 (germline): SGHNT, YYREEE (reference sequence). The germline V and J ends were trimmed by 5 bases and 1 base, with 12 bases remaining between them. This CDR3 spans 14 amino acids. The CDR3 is CASSPDNYNYGYTF. CDR3 in DNA: TGTGCCAGCAGTCCGGACAACTATAACTATGGCTACACCTTC.

The chain employs TRBV5-1 and TRBJ2-3; D unclear. This CDR3 region has 13 residues. V was pared by 0 bases and J by 0 bases, with 2 bases between. Germline CDR1 reads SGHRS; CDR2 reads YFSETQ. CDR3: CASSLESTDTQYF. CDR3 nucleotides: TGCGCCAGCAGCTTGGAAAGCACAGATACGCAGTATTTT. The full variable domain, in which reference TRBV5-1 and TRBJ2-3 provide the parts outside the CDR3, is KAGVTQTPRYLIKTRGQQVTLSCSPISGHRSVSWYQQTPGQGLQFLFEYFSETQRNKGNFPGRFSGRQFSNSRSEMNVSTLELGDSALYLCASSLESTDTQYFGPGTRLTVL.

The chain is built from TRBV12-3 or TRBV12-4 and TRBJ1-2, with 9 bases fitting TRBD1. The length of the CDR3 is 11 residues. V shed 8 bases and J 7 bases; nucleotides not matched to a gene: 2. The CDR3 DNA reads TGTGCCAGCTCGGACAGGGGTGGCTACACCTTC. The encoded protein is CASSDRGGYTF.

V is TRBV9 and J is TRBJ2-3; D uncertain. V was clipped by 1 base and J by 2 bases, with 5 bases between them. Germline-derived CDR1 and CDR2 are SGDLS and YYNGEE. This CDR3 has 13 amino acids. CDR3 in amino acids: CASSVQLTDTQYF. The DNA of the CDR3 is TGTGCCAGCAGCGTACAACTCACAGATACGCAGTATTTT.

The chain carries TRBV7-2 and TRBJ2-3; 9 bases map to TRBD1. Germline V gene sequence: CDR1 SGHTA, CDR2 FQGNSA. J gave up 4 bases and V 6 bases, and 5 bases lay outside the gene matches. There are 14 residues in the CDR3. The CDR3: CASRRDRDADTQYF. The CDR3 region has the DNA TGTGCCAGCAGGCGGGACAGGGACGCAGATACGCAGTATTTT.

This chain links TRBV5-5 with TRBJ2-7; D may be TRBD1 (6 bases). Trimming stripped 3 bases from V and 3 bases from J, with 19 bases between. Germline lookup yields CDR1 SGHKS and CDR2 YYEKEE (reference sequence). This CDR3 has 16 amino acids. CDR3 sequence (DNA): TGTGCCAGCAGCTATCTAGGGGGTACGGGGTTCTACGAGCAGTACGTC. Translation: CASSYLGGTGFYEQYV.

V usage is TRBV5-4 and J usage is TRBJ1-2; D unclear. The CDR3 is made up of 13 amino acids. CDR1 is SGHNT and CDR2 is YYREEE in the germline V gene (reference sequence). V lost 1 base and J lost 1, with 5 bases in between. The CDR3 loop is CASSLNGNYGYTF. The DNA for the CDR3 is TGTGCCAGCAGCTTGAACGGTAACTATGGCTACACCTTC.

By share of the sample, this clone is medium-sized. The CDR3 DNA is TGTGCCAGCAGCATCAAGACAGGGGCTGGGGCCAACGTCCTGACTTTC. Its protein product is CASSIKTGAGANVLTF. The V call is TRBV7-2, the J call TRBJ2-6, with 8 nucleotides matching TRBD1. V lost 5 bases to trimming and J lost 2 bases; unmatched junction nucleotides: 5. The V gene's germline CDR1 is SGHTA and CDR2 FQGNSA. There are 16 residues in the CDR3.

The chain employs TRBV19 and TRBJ2-5; 11 nucleotides match TRBD2. The trim removed 5 bases at V and 5 bases at J, leaving 10 bases unmatched. Germline CDR1 reads LNHDA; CDR2 reads SQIVND (reference sequence). The CDR3 contains 16 residues. CDR3 in amino acids: CASSPGGGTSGETQYF. Here the CDR3 DNA reads TGTGCCAGTAGTCCTGGGGGGGGGACTAGCGGCGAGACCCAGTACTTC.

Points on this clone: The same CDR3 is also encoded by other DNA sequences in this sample. The chain combines TRBV5-1 with TRBJ2-2; D possibly corresponds to TRBD2 (6 bases). This CDR3 is built from 16 residues. V was shortened by 0 bases and J by 0 bases, with 9 bases between the two germline ends. In germline, CDR1 is SGHRS, CDR2 YFSETQ. The CDR3 region has the DNA TGCGCCAGCAGCTTGGTTGGAGGGGCGAACACCGGGGAGCTGTTTTTT. It encodes CASSLVGGANTGELFF.

The rearrangement uses TRBV6-1 and TRBJ1-3; D unclear. The CDR3 has 17 residues. CDR1 MNHNS and CDR2 SASEGT come from the germline V gene. Trimming removed 1 base at V and 0 bases at J, with 13 bases between. Here the CDR3 DNA reads TGTGCCAGCAGTGAAGTATTCTCATTGAGCTCTGGAAACACCATATATTTT. This encodes CASSEVFSLSSGNTIYF.

The chain uses TRBV5-4 and TRBJ1-1; 9 bases match TRBD1. The V gene's germline CDR1 is SGHNT and CDR2 YYREEE (reference sequence). The CDR3 sequence is 15 residues long. J gave up 2 bases and V 5 bases, and 7 bases lay outside the gene matches. CDR3 sequence (DNA): TGTGCCAGCAGGTCGGGACAGGGAACTAACACTGAAGCTTTCTTT. It is translated as CASRSGQGTNTEAFF.

The chain has TRBV7-9 and TRBJ2-3; TRBD2 is a possible D gene (7 bases). Germline V gives CDR1 SEHNR, CDR2 FQNEAQ (reference sequence). The V end was cut by 4 bases, the J end by 1 base, with 12 bases between. The CDR3 consists of 15 residues. The CDR3 is CASSSEGGGTDTQYF. The CDR3 DNA reads as TGTGCCAGCAGCTCAGAGGGGGGGGGCACAGATACGCAGTATTTT. Full variable domain (missing parts from reference TRBV7-9 and TRBJ2-3): DTGVSQNPRHKITKRGQNVTFRCDPISEHNRLYWYRQTLGQGPEFLTYFQNEAQLEKSRLLSDRFSAERPKGSFSTLEIQRTEQGDSAMYLCASSSEGGGTDTQYFGPGTRLTVL.